This TCR beta chain was documented in a study of response to subunit inactivated influenza vaccine. The V end was cut by 5 bases, the J end by 4 bases, with 11 bases between. This CDR3 contains 13 residues. CDR1 and CDR2 from the germline V gene are MDHEN and SYDVKM. TCRdb re-derived calls from the RT-PCR reads in MiXCR, one entry per CDR3 protein. The table records fewer than 600,000 distinct CDR3 sequences, roughly 7.9% of them present only once. Study-wide findings and caveats: Few additional T cells are recruited per seasonal influenza vaccination, authors suggested.

This clonotype was observed a few times. Its antigen remains unidentified. The chain uses TRBV28 and TRBJ1-2; D ambiguous. Sequencing was performed on PBMCs from blood, taken around 25 months after vaccination. This clonotype was sampled from a man aged 50 to 75 who received an inactivated influenza vaccine. The CDR3 protein is CASSPYGAYGYTF. In nucleotides, the CDR3 is TGTGCCAGCAGTCCATACGGAGCCTATGGCTACACCTTC.